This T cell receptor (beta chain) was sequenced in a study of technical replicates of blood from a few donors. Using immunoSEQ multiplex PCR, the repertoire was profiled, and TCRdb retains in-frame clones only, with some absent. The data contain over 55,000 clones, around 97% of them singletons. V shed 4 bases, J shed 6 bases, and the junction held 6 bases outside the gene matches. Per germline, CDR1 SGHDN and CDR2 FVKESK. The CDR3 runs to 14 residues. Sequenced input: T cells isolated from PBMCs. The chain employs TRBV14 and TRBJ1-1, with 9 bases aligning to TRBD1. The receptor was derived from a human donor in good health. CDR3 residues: CASSLTGGMAEAFF. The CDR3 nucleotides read TGTGCCAGCAGCCTGACAGGGGGTATGGCTGAAGCTTTCTTT. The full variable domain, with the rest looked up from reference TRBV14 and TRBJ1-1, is EAGVTQFPSHSVIEKGQTVTLRCDPISGHDNLYWYRRVMGKEIKFLLHFVKESKQDESGMPNNRFLAERTGGTYSTLKVQPAELEDSGVYFCASSLTGGMAEAFFGQGTRLTVV.